This T cell receptor (beta chain) was profiled in a study of glioma-infiltrating T cells. Points from the study as a whole: Above-expected tissue-blood divergence occurred in all gliomas, most in low-grade ones. Only very few CDR3 sequences appeared in both tissue and blood.

TCR alpha and beta CDR3 regions were amplified from RNA using iRepertoire nested multiplex PCR. One-step reverse transcription and amplification started from approximately 100-400 ng of tissue mRNA or PBMC total RNA. TCRdb independently ran MiXCR on the multiplex PCR reads; one entry per CDR3 protein. Here the sample spans fewer than 90,000 distinct CDR3 sequences, about 25% being singletons. The J segment lost 9 bases and the V segment lost 0 bases, leaving 9 bases of the junction unmatched. CDR1 is DFQATT, CDR2 SNEGSKA, per germline (reference sequence). The CDR3 extends over 17 amino acids. This clonotype was counted many times. The antigen remains undetermined.

What was sequenced was glioma tissue, nonneoplastic brain tissue, or PBMCs (not recorded which). V usage is TRBV20-1 and J usage is TRBJ2-1; 15 bases match TRBD2. The TCR originated in a human donor with low-grade glioma or glioblastoma, undergoing nonglioma brain surgery, or in good health (not recorded which). CDR3 loop: CSARDPRTSGRGGEQFF. CDR3 nucleotide sequence: TGCAGTGCTAGAGATCCTAGGACTAGCGGGAGGGGGGGTGAGCAGTTCTTC.